The 27 T cell receptor beta chains presented below share a single source sample, sequenced in a study of vaccination effects on CD4 cells after COVID-19. Antigen-specific CD4+ T cells were expanded (with viral peptide pools) by the ViraFEST assay ahead of sequencing. Following 10 days of culture, CD4+ T cells were isolated. Each vaccine recipient was nucleocapsid antibody negative and had no prior SARS-CoV-2 infection. Their specific antigens are unknown. Libraries were prepared by immunoSEQ multiplex PCR; TCRdb keeps only in-frame clonotypes and omits some of them. The table shows about 38,000 clones, with roughly 70% occurring only once. Specimen: CD4+ T cells from PBMCs cultured with SARS-CoV-2 spike peptides, collected before COVID-19 vaccination. These receptors all stem from a human donor who received a COVID-19 vaccine.

The chain links TRBV2 to TRBJ2-5; 10 nucleotides line up with TRBD2. Germline values: CDR1 SNHLY, CDR2 FYNNEI. V was pared by 6 bases and J by 4 bases, with 8 bases of the junction left unmatched. There are 15 residues in the CDR3. The CDR3 nucleotides read TGTGCCAGCAGGCGGAGGACTAGCGGCCCAGAGACCCAGTACTTC. It encodes CASRRRTSGPETQYF.

At least ten counts were recorded for this clone. The CDR3 here is CAWRRKGRSNEKLFF. CDR3 bases: TGTGCCTGGAGGCGGAAGGGGAGATCTAATGAAAAACTGTTTTTT. The chain links TRBV30 to TRBJ1-4; TRBD1 is a possible D gene (5 bases). V was cut by 3 bases and J by 3 bases, with 14 bases left in between. The CDR3 length is 15 residues. Germline CDR1 is GTSNPN and CDR2 is SVGIG (reference sequence).

The chain links TRBV19 to TRBJ1-6; possibly TRBD1 for D (5 bases). The V gene's germline CDR1 is LNHDA and CDR2 SQIVND (reference sequence). The CDR3 covers 15 residues. Deletions cut 7 bases from V and 4 bases from J, with 14 bases between. CDR3 coding DNA: TGTGCCAGTATGGGGGTCGGGGAGTATAATTCACCCCTCCACTTT. It specifies CASMGVGEYNSPLHF.

This sequence joins TRBV12-5 and TRBJ2-2; no definite D call. The CDR3 covers 16 residues. CDR1 is LGHNT, CDR2 FRNRAP, per germline. V was clipped by 6 bases and J by 0 bases, with 14 bases between them. In DNA, the CDR3 is TGTGCTAGTGGGTGGGAAGAGGTTTCGAACACCGGGGAGCTGTTTTTT. Its translation is CASGWEEVSNTGELFF.

The CDR3 DNA reads as TGTGCCAGTAGGGACAGGACGAACACCGGGGAGCTGTTTTTT. Amino acids: CASRDRTNTGELFF. This chain uses TRBV19 with TRBJ2-2, with TRBD1 matching over 7 bases. This CDR3 has 14 amino acids. Germline trimming cut 6 bases from V and 0 bases from J; bases unmatched to any gene: 1. In germline, CDR1 is LNHDA, CDR2 SQIVND (reference sequence).

This clone was found a few times. The chain combines TRBV7-3 with TRBJ2-4; 11 bases line up with TRBD2. This CDR3 is built from 17 residues. Trimming removed 5 bases from V and 8 bases from J; junction bases left unmatched: 14. The germline CDR1 and CDR2 sequences are SGHTA and FQGTGA. CDR3 in amino acids: CASSRQQVAGGVHIQYF. The CDR3 region has the DNA TGTGCCAGCAGCCGCCAACAAGTAGCGGGGGGGGTGCACATTCAGTACTTC.

The chain recombines TRBV18 with TRBJ1-1, with 10 bases aligning to TRBD1. J lost 5 bases, V lost 6 bases, and 3 bases had no gene match. CDR1 KGHSH and CDR2 LQKENI come from the germline V gene. CDR3 length: 13 residues. CDR3: CASSRDRGTEAFF. CDR3 nucleotides: TGTGCCAGCTCCCGGGACAGGGGTACTGAAGCTTTCTTT.

For the CDR3, the DNA is TGCGCCAGCAGCCAAGATCTGGGGACAGGGGTCGGCTACACCTTC. Translation gives CASSQDLGTGVGYTF. The chain carries TRBV4-3 and TRBJ1-2; TRBD1 matches 10 bases. The CDR3 loop spans 15 amino acids. V gave up 0 bases and J gave up 8 bases; unmatched junction bases: 6. Germline V gene lookup returns CDR1 LGHNA and CDR2 YSLEER.

This chain links TRBV20-1 with TRBJ1-1; the D is unclear. Germline lookup yields CDR1 DFQATT and CDR2 SNEGSKA (reference sequence). The V end was cut by 3 bases, the J end by 0 bases, with 14 bases between. The CDR3 totals 15 residues. This CDR3 is CSASTGGSVNTEAFF. The CDR3 region has the DNA TGCAGTGCTAGTACGGGAGGATCCGTGAACACTGAAGCTTTCTTT.

For the CDR3, the DNA is TGTGCCAGCAGTTTAAATGGCTTTTTGAACACTGAAGCTTTCTTT. It specifies CASSLNGFLNTEAFF. The gene calls are TRBV28 and TRBJ1-1; D unresolved. There are 15 residues in the CDR3. Germline CDR1 reads MDHEN; CDR2 reads SYDVKM. Trimming shortened V by 2 bases and J by 0 bases, and 10 bases separated the two germline ends.

The rearrangement links TRBV5-1 to TRBJ1-2; D might be TRBD1 (6 bases). The V gene's germline CDR1 is SGHRS and CDR2 YFSETQ. V shed 3 bases and J shed 3 bases, with 12 bases lying between them. The CDR3 is 14 residues long. CDR3 amino acids: CASSWTESYYGYTF. In DNA form, the CDR3 reads TGCGCCAGCAGCTGGACAGAATCCTACTATGGCTACACCTTC. Using reference TRBV5-1 and TRBJ1-2 for the parts outside the CDR3, the full variable domain is KAGVTQTPRYLIKTRGQQVTLSCSPISGHRSVSWYQQTPGQGLQFLFEYFSETQRNKGNFPGRFSGRQFSNSRSEMNVSTLELGDSALYLCASSWTESYYGYTFGSGTRLTVV.

This clone has just one count. The rearrangement uses TRBV1 and TRBJ1-3; the listed D gene, TRBD1, was not tested against the DNA. TRBV1 constitutes a pseudogene. The CDR3 is 14 residues long. CDR3 DNA sequence: TGCACCAGCAGCCAAGCAGGGTCTGGAAACACCATATATTTT. Translation: CTSSQAGSGNTIYF.

The J gene is TRBJ1-2, the V gene TRBV14, with TRBD1 as a possible D gene (6 bases). V lost 1 base and J 6 bases, leaving 12 bases between the germline ends. Germline V lookup: CDR1 SGHDN, CDR2 FVKESK. This CDR3 contains 14 residues. The CDR3 sequence is CASSQVGSGDGYTF. The CDR3 region has the DNA TGTGCCAGCAGCCAAGTAGGCTCAGGGGATGGCTACACCTTC.

The chain combines TRBV9 with TRBJ2-7, with 7 bases fitting TRBD1. The CDR3 runs 15 residues. The V segment lost 4 bases and the J segment 0 bases; nucleotides outside the gene matches: 7. From germline, CDR1 is SGDLS and CDR2 YYNGEE. Here the CDR3 DNA reads TGTGCCAGCAGCTGGGGGACAGAGAGCTCCTACGAGCAGTACTTC. This translates into CASSWGTESSYEQYF. The variable domain in full, with the rest retrieved from reference TRBV9 and TRBJ2-7, is DSGVTQTPKHLITATGQRVTLRCSPRSGDLSVYWYQQSLDQGLQFLIQYYNGEERAKGNILERFSAQQFPDLHSELNLSSLELGDSALYFCASSWGTESSYEQYFGPGTRLTVT.

This rearrangement joins TRBV28 to TRBJ1-5; tentative D call: TRBD1 (6 bases). Between the trimmed V and J ends, which lost 4 bases and 5 bases, there was a span of 18 bases. The length of the CDR3 is 16 residues. Germline V gene lookup returns CDR1 MDHEN and CDR2 SYDVKM. The CDR3 spells CASSSPPGKGDQPQHF. The CDR3 DNA reads TGTGCCAGCAGTTCCCCCCCGGGGAAGGGGGATCAGCCCCAGCATTTT.

The rearrangement joins TRBV6-4 to TRBJ2-4; 8 positions match TRBD1. CDR3 size: 16 residues. After removal of 3 bases from V and 5 bases from J, the junction contained 9 bases not matched to a gene. Germline CDR1 MRHNA, CDR2 SNTAGT. The CDR3 loop reads CASSESGAGGENIQYF. The CDR3 DNA reads as TGTGCCAGCAGTGAGTCCGGGGCAGGGGGCGAAAACATTCAGTACTTC.

The gene calls are TRBV2 and TRBJ1-2, with no clear D. Germline CDR1 SNHLY, CDR2 FYNNEI. Trimming removed 5 bases at V and 7 bases at J, with 11 bases between. CDR3 length: 12 residues. The CDR3 sequence is CASSTAAGGYTF. CDR3 nucleotide sequence: TGTGCCAGCAGTACAGCGGCCGGTGGCTACACCTTC.

This clone was seen once. The chain has TRBV7-2 and TRBJ1-1, with D possibly being TRBD1 (5 bases). Germline values: CDR1 SGHTA, CDR2 FQGNSA. The CDR3 is 15 residues long. V was clipped by 4 bases and J by 1 base, with 13 bases between them. The CDR3 DNA is TGTGCCAGCAGCTCAATGCCAGGGTGGAACACTGAAGCTTTCTTT. This gives the protein CASSSMPGWNTEAFF.

The chain employs TRBV7-9 and TRBJ1-3; the D gene is possibly TRBD1 (5 bases). This CDR3 has 17 amino acids. Per the germline V gene, CDR1 is SEHNR and CDR2 is FQNEAQ (reference sequence). Trimming shortened V by 1 base and J by 3 bases, and 16 bases separated the two germline ends. CDR3 residues: CASSLGFAGPYGNTIYF. In DNA form, the CDR3 reads TGTGCCAGCAGCTTAGGCTTCGCGGGGCCTTATGGAAACACCATATATTTT.

V and J are TRBV18 and TRBJ2-7; tentative D call: TRBD2 (7 bases). Germline V gives CDR1 KGHSH, CDR2 LQKENI. CDR3 length equals 15 residues. Trimming pared 3 bases from V and 4 bases from J, leaving 16 bases between. CDR3 in DNA: TGTGCCAGCTCACCGGAGGCGGGGGCCGTATACGAGCAGTACTTC. This sequence encodes CASSPEAGAVYEQYF.

This chain links TRBV4-3 with TRBJ1-1; D gene ambiguous. Germline V gene sequence: CDR1 LGHNA, CDR2 YSLEER. There are 13 residues in the CDR3. V was trimmed by 1 base and J by 8 bases, leaving 11 bases between them. The CDR3 DNA reads as TGCGCCAGCAGCCAAGCCGTGTACTTGGAAGCTTTCTTT. Translated, it gives CASSQAVYLEAFF.

The chain couples TRBV7-3 to TRBJ2-5; 8 nucleotides line up with TRBD2. Per germline, CDR1 SGHTA and CDR2 FQGTGA. The CDR3 has 13 residues. The J segment lost 7 bases and the V segment lost 9 bases, leaving 10 bases of the junction unmatched. As DNA, the CDR3 is TGTGCCAGTAGCGGGATCCCATTTGGGACCCAGTACTTC. Amino acids: CASSGIPFGTQYF.

This chain links TRBV12-3 or TRBV12-4 with TRBJ2-1, with D uncertain. The CDR3 has 11 residues. V lost 5 bases and J lost 11, with 10 bases in between. The CDR3 DNA reads as TGTGCCAGCAGTACGCCCTACAAGCAGTTCTTC. Its protein is CASSTPYKQFF.

This clone was found a few times. This rearrangement joins TRBV7-3 to TRBJ2-2; D gene ambiguous. In germline, CDR1 is SGHTA, CDR2 FQGTGA. This CDR3 region has 16 residues. The V gene lost 4 bases and the J gene lost 1 base, with 13 bases spanning the gap. The DNA of the CDR3 is TGTGCCAGCAGCTCCAAGATCTACCAGAACACCGGGGAGCTGTTTTTT. Amino acids: CASSSKIYQNTGELFF.

The chain uses TRBV27 and TRBJ1-2, with no clear D. The CDR3 consists of 13 residues. CDR1 and CDR2 (germline): MNHEY, SMNVEV (reference sequence). With 0 bases removed from V and 4 bases from J, the gap between germline ends came to 6 bases. The CDR3: CASSLSESYGYTF. CDR3 bases: TGTGCCAGCAGTTTATCGGAGTCCTATGGCTACACCTTC.

The chain carries TRBV5-1 and TRBJ1-4, with D unresolved. Per the germline V gene, CDR1 is SGHRS and CDR2 is YFSETQ. This CDR3 is 14 amino acids long. Trimming shortened V by 6 bases and J by 0 bases, and 9 bases separated the two germline ends. CDR3 region: CASTAGATNEKLFF. CDR3 DNA: TGCGCCAGCACGGCCGGAGCAACTAATGAAAAACTGTTTTTT. The full variable domain, completed using reference TRBV5-1 and TRBJ1-4, is KAGVTQTPRYLIKTRGQQVTLSCSPISGHRSVSWYQQTPGQGLQFLFEYFSETQRNKGNFPGRFSGRQFSNSRSEMNVSTLELGDSALYLCASTAGATNEKLFFGSGTQLSVL.

The chain combines TRBV2 with TRBJ2-1, with 7 bases aligning to TRBD2. This CDR3 contains 14 residues. CDR1 and CDR2 (germline): SNHLY, FYNNEI. V was pared by 6 bases and J by 3 bases, with 5 bases of the junction left unmatched. CDR3 sequence: CASRGAGRYNEQFF. CDR3 DNA: TGTGCCAGCAGAGGAGCGGGGCGCTACAATGAGCAGTTCTTC.